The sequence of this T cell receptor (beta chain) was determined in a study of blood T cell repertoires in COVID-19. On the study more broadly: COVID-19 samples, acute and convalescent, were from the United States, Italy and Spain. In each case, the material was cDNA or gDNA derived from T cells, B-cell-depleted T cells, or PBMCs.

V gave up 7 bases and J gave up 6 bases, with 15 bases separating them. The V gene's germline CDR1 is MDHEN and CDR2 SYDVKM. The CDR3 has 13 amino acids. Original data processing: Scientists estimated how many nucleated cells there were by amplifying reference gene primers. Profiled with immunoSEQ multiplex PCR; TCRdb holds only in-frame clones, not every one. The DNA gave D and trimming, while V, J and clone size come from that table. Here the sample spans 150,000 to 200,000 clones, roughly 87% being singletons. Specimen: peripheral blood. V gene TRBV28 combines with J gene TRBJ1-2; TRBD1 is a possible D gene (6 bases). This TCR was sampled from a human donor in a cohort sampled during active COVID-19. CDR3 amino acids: CASTETGTDGYTF. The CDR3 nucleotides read TGTGCCAGCACCGAAACAGGGACGGATGGCTACACCTTC.